The TCR beta chain described here comes from a study of blood T cell repertoires in COVID-19. Study overall: Sites in the United States, Italy and Spain provided acute and convalescent COVID-19 samples. T cells, B-cell-depleted T cells, or PBMCs provided the cDNA or gDNA that served as material.

Sequencing was performed with immunoSEQ multiplex PCR; in TCRdb, only in-frame clones are kept and a portion is missing. The sample includes approximately 90,000 clones, around 87% of them seen just once. For this clone: One junction end disagrees with the germline gene, perhaps due to a read error.

The CDR3 consists of 12 residues. From germline, CDR1 is SNHLY and CDR2 FYNNEI. Source material: peripheral blood. The source of this sequence is an elderly woman with acute or convalescent COVID-19. J is TRBJ1-1 and V is TRBV2; D is unresolved. CDR3 nucleotide sequence: TGTGCCAACAGTGAACCGGGGAGTGAAGCTTTCTTT. This gives the protein CANSEPGSEAFF. The full variable domain, completed using reference TRBV2 and TRBJ1-1, is EPEVTQTPSHQVTQMGQEVILRCVPISNHLYFYWYRQILGQKVEFLVSFYNNEISEKSEIFDDQFSVERPDGSNFTLKIRSTKLEDSAMYFCANSEPGSEAFFGQGTRLTVV.